Given below is one TCR beta chain in context. This CDR3 is 15 amino acids long. The junction had 0 bases not matched to a gene; V was cut back by 3 bases and J by 0 bases. Germline CDR1 SEHNR, CDR2 FQNEAQ (reference sequence). The study recruited people aged 18 to 89 years across approximately 24 US areas. Cohort placement rested on clinical history that participants reported themselves. Under the authors' procedure: Researchers report that nucleated cell counts were estimated from reference gene primer amplification. Clones were sequenced by immunoSEQ multiplex PCR, and TCRdb holds only the in-frame ones, with some missing. The V and J calls and the clone size are those of that table, but D and trimming were determined from the DNA. The table records about 480,000 clones, 70% to 90% of them present only once. The data are from a study of blood T cell repertoires in COVID-19.

The TCR was taken from a woman younger than 30 with acute COVID-19. The rearrangement joins TRBV7-9 to TRBJ2-1, with TRBD2 matching over 9 bases. Sequenced sample: PBMCs or T cells enriched from blood (not recorded which). CDR3 DNA sequence: TGTGCCAGCAGCTTTAGCGGGAGCTCCTACAATGAGCAGTTCTTC. Its translation: CASSFSGSSYNEQFF.